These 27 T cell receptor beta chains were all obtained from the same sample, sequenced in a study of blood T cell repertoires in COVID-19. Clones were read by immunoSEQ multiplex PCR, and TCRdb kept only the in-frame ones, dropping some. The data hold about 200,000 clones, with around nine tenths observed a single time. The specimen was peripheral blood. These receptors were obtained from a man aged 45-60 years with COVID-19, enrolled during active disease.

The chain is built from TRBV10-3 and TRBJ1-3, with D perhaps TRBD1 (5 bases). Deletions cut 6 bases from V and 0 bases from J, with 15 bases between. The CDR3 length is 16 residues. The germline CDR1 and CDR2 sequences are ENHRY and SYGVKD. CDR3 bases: TGTGCCATCAGGAACGGGGGGACCAACTCTGGAAACACCATATATTTT. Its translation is CAIRNGGTNSGNTIYF.

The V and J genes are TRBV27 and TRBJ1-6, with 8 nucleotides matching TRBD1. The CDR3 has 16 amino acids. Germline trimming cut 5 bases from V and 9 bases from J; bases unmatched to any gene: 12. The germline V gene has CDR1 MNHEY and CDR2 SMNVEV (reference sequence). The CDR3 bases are TGTGCCAGCAGTGGATCCAGGGGGCTCTTAGTTTCACCCCTCCACTTT. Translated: CASSGSRGLLVSPLHF.

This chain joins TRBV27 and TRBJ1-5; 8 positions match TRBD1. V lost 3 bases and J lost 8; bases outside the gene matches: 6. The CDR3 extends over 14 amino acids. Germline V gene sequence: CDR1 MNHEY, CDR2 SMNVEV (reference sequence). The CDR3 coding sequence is TGTGCCAGCAGTTTTGACAGGGGAAGTGAGCCCCAGCATTTT. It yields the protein CASSFDRGSEPQHF.

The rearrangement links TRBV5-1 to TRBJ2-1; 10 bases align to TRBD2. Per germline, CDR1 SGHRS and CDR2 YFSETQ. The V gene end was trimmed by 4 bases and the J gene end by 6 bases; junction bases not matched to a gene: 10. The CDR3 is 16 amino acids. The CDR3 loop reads CASSPTSGREGNEQFF. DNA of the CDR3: TGCGCCAGCAGCCCCACGAGCGGGAGGGAGGGCAATGAGCAGTTCTTC.

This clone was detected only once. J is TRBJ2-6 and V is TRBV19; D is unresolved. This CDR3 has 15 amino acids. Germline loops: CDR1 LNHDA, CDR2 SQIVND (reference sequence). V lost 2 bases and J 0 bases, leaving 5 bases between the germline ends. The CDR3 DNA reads TGTGCCAGTAGTATAATCCTCTCTGGGGCCAACGTCCTGACTTTC. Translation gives CASSIILSGANVLTF.

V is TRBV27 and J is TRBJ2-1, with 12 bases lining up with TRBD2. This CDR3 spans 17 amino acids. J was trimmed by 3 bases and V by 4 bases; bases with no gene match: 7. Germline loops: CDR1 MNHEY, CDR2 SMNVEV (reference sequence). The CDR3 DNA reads TGTGCCAGCAGTTATACGACTAGCGGGGGACACTACAATGAGCAGTTCTTC. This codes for CASSYTTSGGHYNEQFF.

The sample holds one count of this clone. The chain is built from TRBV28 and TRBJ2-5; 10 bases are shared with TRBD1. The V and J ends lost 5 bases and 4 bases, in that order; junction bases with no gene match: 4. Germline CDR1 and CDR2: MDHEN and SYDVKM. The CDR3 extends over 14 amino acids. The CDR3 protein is CASSTDRGPETQYF. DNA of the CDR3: TGTGCCAGCAGTACAGACAGGGGGCCAGAGACCCAGTACTTC.

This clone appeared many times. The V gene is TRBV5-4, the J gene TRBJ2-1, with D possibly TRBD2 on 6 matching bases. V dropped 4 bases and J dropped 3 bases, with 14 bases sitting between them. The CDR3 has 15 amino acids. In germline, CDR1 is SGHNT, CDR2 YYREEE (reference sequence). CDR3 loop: CASSTVGTRYNEQFF. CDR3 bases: TGTGCCAGCAGCACGGTGGGGACTCGCTACAATGAGCAGTTCTTC.

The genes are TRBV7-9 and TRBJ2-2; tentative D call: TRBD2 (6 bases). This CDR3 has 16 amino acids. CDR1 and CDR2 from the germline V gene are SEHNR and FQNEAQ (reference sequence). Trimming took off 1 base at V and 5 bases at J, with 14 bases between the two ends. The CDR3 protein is CASSLGGGMRTGELFF. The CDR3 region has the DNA TGTGCCAGCAGCTTAGGGGGCGGGATGCGAACCGGGGAGCTGTTTTTT.

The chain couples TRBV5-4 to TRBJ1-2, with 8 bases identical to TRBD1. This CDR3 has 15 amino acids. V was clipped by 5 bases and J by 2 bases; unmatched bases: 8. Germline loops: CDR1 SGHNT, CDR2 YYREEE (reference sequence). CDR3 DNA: TGTGCCAGCAGGACCGGACAGGGACAGAACTATGGCTACACCTTC. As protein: CASRTGQGQNYGYTF.

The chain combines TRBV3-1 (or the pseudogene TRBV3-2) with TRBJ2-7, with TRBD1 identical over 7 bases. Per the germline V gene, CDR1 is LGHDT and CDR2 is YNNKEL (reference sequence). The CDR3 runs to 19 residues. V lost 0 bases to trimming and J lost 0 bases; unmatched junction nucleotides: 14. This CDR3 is CASSQDRSPRDSSSYEQYF. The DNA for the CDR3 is TGTGCCAGCAGCCAAGATCGGTCCCCCCGGGACAGTTCCTCCTACGAGCAGTACTTC.

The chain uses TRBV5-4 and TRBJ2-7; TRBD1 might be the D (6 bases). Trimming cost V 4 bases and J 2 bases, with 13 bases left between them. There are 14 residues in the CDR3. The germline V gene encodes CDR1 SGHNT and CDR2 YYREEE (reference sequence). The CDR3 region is CASSKQGYAYEQYF. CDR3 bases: TGTGCCAGCAGCAAACAGGGTTATGCCTACGAGCAGTACTTC.

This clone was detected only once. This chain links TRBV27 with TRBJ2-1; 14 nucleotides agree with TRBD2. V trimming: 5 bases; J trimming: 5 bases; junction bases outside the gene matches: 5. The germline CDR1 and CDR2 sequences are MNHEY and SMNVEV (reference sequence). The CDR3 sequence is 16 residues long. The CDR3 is CASSPGTSGGHNEQFF. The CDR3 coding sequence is TGTGCCAGCAGTCCCGGGACTAGCGGGGGCCACAATGAGCAGTTCTTC.

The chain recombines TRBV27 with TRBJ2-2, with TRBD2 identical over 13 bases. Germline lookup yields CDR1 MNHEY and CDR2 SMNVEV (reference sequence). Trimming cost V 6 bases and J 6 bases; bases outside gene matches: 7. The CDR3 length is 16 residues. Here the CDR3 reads CASSLTSGRVSGELFF. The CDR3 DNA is TGTGCCAGCAGCTTAACTAGCGGGAGGGTATCCGGGGAGCTGTTTTTT.

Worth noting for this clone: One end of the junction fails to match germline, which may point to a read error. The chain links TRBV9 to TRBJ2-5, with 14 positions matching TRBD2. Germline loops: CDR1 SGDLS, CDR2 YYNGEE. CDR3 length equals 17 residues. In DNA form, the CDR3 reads TGTGCCAGCAGCGCACTGGGGACTAGCGGGGGACAAGAGGCCCAGTACTTC. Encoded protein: CASSALGTSGGQEAQYF.

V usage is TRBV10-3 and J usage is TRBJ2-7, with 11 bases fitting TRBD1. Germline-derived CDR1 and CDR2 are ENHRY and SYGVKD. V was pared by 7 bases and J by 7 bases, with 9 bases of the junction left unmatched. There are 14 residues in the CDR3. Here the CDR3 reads CAITDRDRGREQYF. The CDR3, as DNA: TGTGCCATCACCGACAGGGACAGGGGGAGGGAGCAGTACTTC.

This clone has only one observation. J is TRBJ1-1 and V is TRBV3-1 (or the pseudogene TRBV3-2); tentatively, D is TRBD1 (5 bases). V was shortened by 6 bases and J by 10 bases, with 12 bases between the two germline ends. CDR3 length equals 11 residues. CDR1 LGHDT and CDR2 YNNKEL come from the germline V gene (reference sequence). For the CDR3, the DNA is TGTGCCAGCAGTGGGGGGAGGGGAGCTTTCTTT. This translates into CASSGGRGAFF.

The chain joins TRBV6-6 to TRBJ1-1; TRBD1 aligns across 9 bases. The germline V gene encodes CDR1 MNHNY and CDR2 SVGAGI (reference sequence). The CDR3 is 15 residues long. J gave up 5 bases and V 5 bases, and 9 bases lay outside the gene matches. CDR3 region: CASSTWDRVRTEAFF. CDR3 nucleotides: TGTGCCAGCAGTACATGGGACAGGGTGAGGACTGAAGCTTTCTTT.

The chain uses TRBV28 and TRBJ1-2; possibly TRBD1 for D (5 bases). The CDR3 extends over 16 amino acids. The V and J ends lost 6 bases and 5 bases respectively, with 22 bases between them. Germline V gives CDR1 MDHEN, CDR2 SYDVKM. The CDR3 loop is CASRKGQGPFPYGYTF. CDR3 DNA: TGTGCCAGCAGGAAGGGTCAGGGTCCCTTCCCATATGGCTACACCTTC.

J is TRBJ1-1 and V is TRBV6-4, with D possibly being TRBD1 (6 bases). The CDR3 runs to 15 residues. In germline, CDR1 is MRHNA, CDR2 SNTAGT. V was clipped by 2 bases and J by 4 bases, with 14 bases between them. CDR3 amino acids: CASSDTPGAGTEAFF. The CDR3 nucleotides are TGTGCCAGCAGTGACACCCCAGGGGCTGGCACTGAAGCTTTCTTT.

As DNA, the CDR3 is TGTGCCAGCAGCCAAGAATGGCGGGAGTATGAGCAGTTCTTC. This gives the protein CASSQEWREYEQFF. This chain joins TRBV3-1 (or the pseudogene TRBV3-2) and TRBJ2-1; 7 bases line up with TRBD2. The length of the CDR3 is 14 residues. Looked up from germline, CDR1 is LGHDT and CDR2 is YNNKEL (reference sequence). Trimming took 0 bases from V and 8 from J; bases not matched to a gene: 4.

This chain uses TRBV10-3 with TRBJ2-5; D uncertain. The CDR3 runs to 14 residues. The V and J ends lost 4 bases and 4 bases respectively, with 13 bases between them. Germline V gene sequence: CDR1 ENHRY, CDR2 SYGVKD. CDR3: CAISVSGVGETQYF. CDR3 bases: TGTGCCATCAGTGTCTCGGGTGTCGGAGAGACCCAGTACTTC.

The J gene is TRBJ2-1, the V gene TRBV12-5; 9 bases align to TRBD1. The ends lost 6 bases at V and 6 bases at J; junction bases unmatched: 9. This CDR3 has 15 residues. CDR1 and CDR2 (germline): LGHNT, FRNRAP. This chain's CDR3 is CASGTGTGIINEQFF. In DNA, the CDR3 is TGTGCTAGTGGGACCGGGACAGGGATTATCAATGAGCAGTTCTTC.

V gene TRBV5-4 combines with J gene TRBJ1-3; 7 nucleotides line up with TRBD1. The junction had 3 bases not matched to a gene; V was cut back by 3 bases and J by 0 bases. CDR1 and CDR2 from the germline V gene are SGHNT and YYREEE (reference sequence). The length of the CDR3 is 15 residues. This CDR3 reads CASSSRGDSGNTIYF. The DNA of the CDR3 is TGTGCCAGCAGCTCCAGGGGGGACTCTGGAAACACCATATATTTT.

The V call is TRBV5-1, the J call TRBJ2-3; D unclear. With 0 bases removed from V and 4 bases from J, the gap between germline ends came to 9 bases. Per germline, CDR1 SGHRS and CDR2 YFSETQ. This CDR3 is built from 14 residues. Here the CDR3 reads CASSLELLADTQYF. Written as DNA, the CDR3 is TGCGCCAGCAGCTTGGAGCTATTAGCAGATACGCAGTATTTT.

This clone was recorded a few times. CDR3 sequence: CASSQGGGEYEQFF. The CDR3 DNA reads as TGTGCCAGCAGCCAAGGTGGGGGGGAGTATGAGCAGTTCTTC. The J gene is TRBJ2-1, the V gene TRBV3-1 (or the pseudogene TRBV3-2), with 7 bases identical to TRBD2. CDR3 length equals 14 residues. With V trimmed by 1 base and J by 8 bases, 5 bases remained unmatched. Looked up from germline, CDR1 is LGHDT and CDR2 is YNNKEL (reference sequence).

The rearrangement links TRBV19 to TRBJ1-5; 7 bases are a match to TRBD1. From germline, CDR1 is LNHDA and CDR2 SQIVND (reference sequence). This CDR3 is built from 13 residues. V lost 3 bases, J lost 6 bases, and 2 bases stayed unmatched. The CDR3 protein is CASSMTGSQPQHF. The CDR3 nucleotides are TGTGCCAGTAGTATGACAGGGTCTCAGCCCCAGCATTTT.